The TCR beta chain under discussion was sequenced for a study of shared clonotypes between healthy human individuals. Study-level background: Two female and three male donors aged 18 to 49 were enrolled. Study results and caveats: Several donors had roughly 5% of their naive CD4 clonotypes in common.

Of note for this clone: As yet, its antigen is unknown.

Germline V gene lookup returns CDR1 MNHNS and CDR2 SASEGT. The trim removed 4 bases at V and 11 bases at J, leaving 5 bases unmatched. The CDR3 loop spans 12 amino acids. Method: immunoSEQ multiplex PCR; TCRdb's copy keeps in-frame clones and lacks some. This table has approximately 2.5 million clones, 93% appearing once. The sequenced sample consisted of naive CD4+ T cells from PBMCs. Regarding subset: CD45RA+ positively selected. The J gene is TRBJ1-2, the V gene TRBV6-1, with 9 bases that match TRBD1. This TCR came from a man between 18 and 29 years old in good health. Some clones in this sample may be carry-over from other donors' samples. The CDR3 DNA sequence: TGTGCCAGCAGTGTCCGGGACAGGGAATACACCTTC. Amino acid sequence: CASSVRDREYTF.